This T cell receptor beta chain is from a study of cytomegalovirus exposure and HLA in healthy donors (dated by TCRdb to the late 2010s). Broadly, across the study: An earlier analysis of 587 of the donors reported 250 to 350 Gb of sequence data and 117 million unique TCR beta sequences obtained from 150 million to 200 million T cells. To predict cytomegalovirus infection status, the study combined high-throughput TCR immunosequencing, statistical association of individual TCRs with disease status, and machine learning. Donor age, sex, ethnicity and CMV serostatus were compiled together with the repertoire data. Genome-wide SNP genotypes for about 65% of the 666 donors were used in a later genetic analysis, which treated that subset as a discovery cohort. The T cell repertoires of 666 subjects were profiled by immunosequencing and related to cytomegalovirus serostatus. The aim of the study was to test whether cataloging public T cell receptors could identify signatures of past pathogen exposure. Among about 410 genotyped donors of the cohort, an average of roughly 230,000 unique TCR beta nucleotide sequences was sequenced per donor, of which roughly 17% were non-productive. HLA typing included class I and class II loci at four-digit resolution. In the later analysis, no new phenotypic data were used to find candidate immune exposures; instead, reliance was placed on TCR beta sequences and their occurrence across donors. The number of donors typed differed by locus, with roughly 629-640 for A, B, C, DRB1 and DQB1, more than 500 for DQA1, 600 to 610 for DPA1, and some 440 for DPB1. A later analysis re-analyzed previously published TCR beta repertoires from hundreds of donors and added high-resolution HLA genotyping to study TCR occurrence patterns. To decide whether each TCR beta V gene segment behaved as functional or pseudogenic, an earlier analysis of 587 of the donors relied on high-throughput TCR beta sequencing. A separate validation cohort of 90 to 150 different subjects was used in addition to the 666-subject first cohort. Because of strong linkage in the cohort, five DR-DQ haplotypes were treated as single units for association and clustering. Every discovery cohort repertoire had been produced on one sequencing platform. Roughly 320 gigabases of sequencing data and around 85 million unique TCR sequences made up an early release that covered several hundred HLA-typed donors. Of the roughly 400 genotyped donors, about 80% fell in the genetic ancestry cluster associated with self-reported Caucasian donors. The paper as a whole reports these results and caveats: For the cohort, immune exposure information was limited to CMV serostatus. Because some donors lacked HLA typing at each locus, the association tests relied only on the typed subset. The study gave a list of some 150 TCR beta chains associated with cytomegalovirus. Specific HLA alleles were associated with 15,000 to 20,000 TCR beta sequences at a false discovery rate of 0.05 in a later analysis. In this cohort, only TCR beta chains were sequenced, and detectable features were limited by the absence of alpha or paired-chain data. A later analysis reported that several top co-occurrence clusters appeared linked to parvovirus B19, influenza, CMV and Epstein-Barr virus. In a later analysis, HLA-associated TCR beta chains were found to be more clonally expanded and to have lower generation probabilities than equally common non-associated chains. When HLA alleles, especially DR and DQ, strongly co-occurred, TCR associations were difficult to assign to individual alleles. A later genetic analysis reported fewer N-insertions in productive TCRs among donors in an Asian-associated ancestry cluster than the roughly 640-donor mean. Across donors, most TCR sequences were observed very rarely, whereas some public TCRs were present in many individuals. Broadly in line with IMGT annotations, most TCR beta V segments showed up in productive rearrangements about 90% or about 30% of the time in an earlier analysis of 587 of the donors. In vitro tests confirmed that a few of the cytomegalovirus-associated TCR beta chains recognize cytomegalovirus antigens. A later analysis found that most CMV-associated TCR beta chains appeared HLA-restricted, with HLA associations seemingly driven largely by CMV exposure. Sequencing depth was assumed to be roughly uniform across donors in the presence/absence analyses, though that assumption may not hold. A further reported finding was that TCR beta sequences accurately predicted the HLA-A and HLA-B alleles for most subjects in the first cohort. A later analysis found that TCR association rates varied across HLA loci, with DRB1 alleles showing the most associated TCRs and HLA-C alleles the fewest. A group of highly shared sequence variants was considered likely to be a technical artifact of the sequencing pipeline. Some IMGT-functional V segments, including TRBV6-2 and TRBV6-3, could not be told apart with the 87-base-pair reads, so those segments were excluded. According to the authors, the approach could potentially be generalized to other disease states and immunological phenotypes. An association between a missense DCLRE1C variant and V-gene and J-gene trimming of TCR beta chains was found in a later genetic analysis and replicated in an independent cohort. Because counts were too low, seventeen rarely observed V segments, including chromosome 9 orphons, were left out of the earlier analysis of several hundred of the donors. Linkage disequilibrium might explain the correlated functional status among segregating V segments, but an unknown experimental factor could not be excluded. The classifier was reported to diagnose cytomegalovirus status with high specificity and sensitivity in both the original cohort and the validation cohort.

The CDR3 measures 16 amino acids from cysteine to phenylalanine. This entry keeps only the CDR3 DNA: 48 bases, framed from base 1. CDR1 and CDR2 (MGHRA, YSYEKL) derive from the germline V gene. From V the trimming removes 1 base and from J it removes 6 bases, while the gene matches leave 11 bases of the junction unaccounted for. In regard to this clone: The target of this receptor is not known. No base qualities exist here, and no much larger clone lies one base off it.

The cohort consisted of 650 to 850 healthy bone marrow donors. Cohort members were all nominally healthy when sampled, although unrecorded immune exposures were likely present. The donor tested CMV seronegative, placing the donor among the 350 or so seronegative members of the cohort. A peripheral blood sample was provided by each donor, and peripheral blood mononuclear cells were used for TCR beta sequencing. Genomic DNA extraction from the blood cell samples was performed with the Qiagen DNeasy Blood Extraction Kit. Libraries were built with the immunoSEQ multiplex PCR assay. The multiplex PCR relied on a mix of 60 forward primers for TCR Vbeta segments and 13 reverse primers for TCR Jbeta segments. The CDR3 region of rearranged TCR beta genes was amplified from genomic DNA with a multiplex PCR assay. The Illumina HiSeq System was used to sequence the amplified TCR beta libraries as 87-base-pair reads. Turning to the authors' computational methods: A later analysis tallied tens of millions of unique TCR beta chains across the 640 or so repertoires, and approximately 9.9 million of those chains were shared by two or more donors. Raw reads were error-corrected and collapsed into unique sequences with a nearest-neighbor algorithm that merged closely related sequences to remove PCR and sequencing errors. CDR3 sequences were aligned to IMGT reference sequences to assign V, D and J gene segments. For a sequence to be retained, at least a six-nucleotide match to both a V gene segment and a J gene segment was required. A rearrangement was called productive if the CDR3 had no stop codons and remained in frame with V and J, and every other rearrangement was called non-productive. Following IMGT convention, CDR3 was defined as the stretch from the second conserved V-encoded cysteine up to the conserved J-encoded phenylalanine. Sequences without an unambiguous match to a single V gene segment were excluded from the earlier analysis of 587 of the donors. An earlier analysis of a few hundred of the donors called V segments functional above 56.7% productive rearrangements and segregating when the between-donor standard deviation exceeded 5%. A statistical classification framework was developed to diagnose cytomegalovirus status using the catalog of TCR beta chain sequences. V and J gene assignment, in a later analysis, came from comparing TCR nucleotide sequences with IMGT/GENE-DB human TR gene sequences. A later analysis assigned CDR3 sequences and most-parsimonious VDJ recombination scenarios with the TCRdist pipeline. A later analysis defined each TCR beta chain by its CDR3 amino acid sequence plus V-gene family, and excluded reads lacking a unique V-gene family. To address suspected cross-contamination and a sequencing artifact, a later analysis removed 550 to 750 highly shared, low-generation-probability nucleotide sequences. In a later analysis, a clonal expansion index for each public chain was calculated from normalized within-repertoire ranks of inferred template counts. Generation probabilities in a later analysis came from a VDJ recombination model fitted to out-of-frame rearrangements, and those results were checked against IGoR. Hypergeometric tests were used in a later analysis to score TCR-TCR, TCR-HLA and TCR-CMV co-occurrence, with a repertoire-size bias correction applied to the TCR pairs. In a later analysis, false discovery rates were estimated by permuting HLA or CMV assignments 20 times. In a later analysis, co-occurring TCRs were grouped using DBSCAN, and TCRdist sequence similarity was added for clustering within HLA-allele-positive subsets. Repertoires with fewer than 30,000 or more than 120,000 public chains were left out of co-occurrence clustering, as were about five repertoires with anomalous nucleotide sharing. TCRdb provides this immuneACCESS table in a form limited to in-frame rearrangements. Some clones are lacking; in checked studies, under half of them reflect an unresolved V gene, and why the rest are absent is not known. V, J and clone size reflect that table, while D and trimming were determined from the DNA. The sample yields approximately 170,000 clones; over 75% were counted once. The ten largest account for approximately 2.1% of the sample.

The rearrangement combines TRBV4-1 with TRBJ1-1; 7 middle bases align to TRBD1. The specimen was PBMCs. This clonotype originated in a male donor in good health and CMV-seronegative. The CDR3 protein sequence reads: CASSQVYNRGRPEAFF. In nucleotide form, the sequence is TGCGCCAGCAGCCAAGTCTACAACAGGGGTCGGCCTGAAGCTTTCTTT.